These 4 T cell receptor beta chains were all obtained from the same sample, sequenced in a study of response to subunit inactivated influenza vaccine. TCRdb fed the RT-PCR reads into MiXCR, producing one record per CDR3 protein. This sample carries about 540,000 distinct CDR3 sequences, roughly a quarter of them seen once, and the ten largest clones take approximately 2.9%. This sample also belongs to another study, concerning T cells expressing NK-cell markers. From that second work: For TCR beta, cDNA was produced by 5'RACE template switching with UMIs.

The sequenced sample was CD4+ T cells sorted from PBMCs, obtained approximately 13 days after vaccination. These receptors all come from a man over 45 who received an inactivated influenza vaccine.

This clonotype was counted ten times or more. The chain couples TRBV11-2 to TRBJ2-3; D gene uncertain. Germline V gene data show CDR1 as SGHAT and CDR2 as FQNNGV. V was shortened by 4 bases and J by 7 bases, with 12 bases between the two germline ends. The CDR3 has 13 residues. CDR3 nucleotide sequence: TGTGCCAGCAGCTCCCCCCTGTCAAATACGCAGTATTTT. It yields the protein CASSSPLSNTQYF. Full variable domain (remainder filled in from reference TRBV11-2 and TRBJ2-3): EAGVAQSPRYKIIEKRQSVAFWCNPISGHATLYWYQQILGQGPKLLIQFQNNGVVDDSQLPKDRFSAERLKGVDSTLKIQPAKLEDSAVYLCASSSPLSNTQYFGPGTRLTVL.

This clonotype was picked up a small number of times. This CDR3 is CASSQRGGADEKLFF. Here the CDR3 DNA reads TGTGCCAGCAGCCAACGAGGGGGCGCGGATGAAAAACTGTTTTTT. This chain links TRBV7-2 with TRBJ1-4; TRBD1 matches 7 bases. CDR1 SGHTA and CDR2 FQGNSA come from the germline V gene. This CDR3 contains 15 residues. Trimming removed 5 bases from V and 6 bases from J; junction bases left unmatched: 9.

V is TRBV5-1 and J is TRBJ1-1; D gene unclear. The V gene's germline CDR1 is SGHRS and CDR2 YFSETQ. The CDR3 sequence is 15 residues long. V was clipped by 0 bases and J by 1 base, with 10 bases between them. The CDR3 is CASSLGSIPNTEAFF. The DNA of the CDR3 is TGCGCCAGCAGCTTGGGTTCCATACCGAACACTGAAGCTTTCTTT.

The J gene is TRBJ1-2, the V gene TRBV5-1; maybe TRBD1 (5 bases). In germline, CDR1 is SGHRS, CDR2 YFSETQ. This CDR3 has 15 amino acids. V lost 4 bases and J 6 bases, leaving 19 bases between the germline ends. The CDR3 DNA sequence: TGCGCCAGCAGCGCGGCCGGGAGACAGTATGATGGCTACACCTTC. Translation: CASSAAGRQYDGYTF.